Detailed here is one TCR beta chain. The sample belongs to a study of blood T cell repertoires in COVID-19. At the level of the study: COVID-19 samples collected from the United States, Italy and Spain covered acute and convalescent phases.

Per the authors' pipeline: By means of reference gene primer amplification, nucleated cell counts were estimated. This table comes from immunoSEQ multiplex PCR, and its TCRdb copy is limited to in-frame clones, with some not included. The V and J calls and clone size come from that table; D and trimming were worked out from the DNA. The sample has around 71,000 clones; approximately 85% are singletons. The germline V gene encodes CDR1 LNHDA and CDR2 SQIVND (reference sequence). Trimming took 7 bases from V and 4 from J, leaving 17 bases between them. The CDR3 is 15 amino acids. The V and J genes are TRBV19 and TRBJ1-5, with a weak D call TRBD1 (6 bases). Sequences were obtained from peripheral blood. This TCR derives from a man at least 80 years old with acute or convalescent COVID-19. The CDR3 loop reads CASTRSGTPNQPQHF. In nucleotides, the CDR3 is TGTGCCAGTACCAGATCCGGGACACCAAATCAGCCCCAGCATTTT.